Listed here are 9 T cell receptor beta chains from one sample, sequenced in a study of cytomegalovirus exposure and HLA in healthy donors. Clones were sequenced by immunoSEQ multiplex PCR, and TCRdb holds only the in-frame ones, with some missing. The sample lists a few hundred thousand clones, roughly 90% occurring once. Sequencing was performed on PBMCs. Receptor source: a young woman in good health and CMV-seronegative.

The chain is built from TRBV7-8 and TRBJ1-2, with TRBD1 as a possible D gene (6 bases). Germline lookup yields CDR1 SGHVS and CDR2 FQNEAQ. The CDR3 spans 13 residues. V lost 5 bases and J lost 7, with 14 bases in between. The CDR3: CASSRGGDSGYTF. The CDR3 DNA is TGTGCCAGCAGCCGAGGGGGAGATAGTGGCTACACCTTC.

This clone was counted between two and nine times. This sequence joins TRBV28 and TRBJ2-7, with 7 bases matching TRBD1. Germline CDR1 reads MDHEN; CDR2 reads SYDVKM. Germline trimming cut 5 bases from V and 3 bases from J; bases unmatched to any gene: 1. The CDR3 covers 12 residues. The CDR3 sequence is CASSAGGYEQYF. In nucleotides, the CDR3 is TGTGCCAGCAGTGCAGGGGGCTACGAGCAGTACTTC.

The rearrangement joins TRBV7-9 to TRBJ1-3, with D possibly being TRBD1 (6 bases). CDR3 size: 16 residues. Trimming pared 2 bases from V and 7 bases from J, leaving 18 bases between. Germline lookup yields CDR1 SEHNR and CDR2 FQNEAQ (reference sequence). The CDR3 loop is CASSLHDRLRRNTIYF. As DNA, the CDR3 is TGTGCCAGCAGCTTACACGACAGGCTCAGGCGGAACACCATATATTTT.

The chain joins TRBV29-1 to TRBJ1-6; unclear D gene. The ends were cut back, 5 bases at V and 9 bases at J, with 8 bases in the middle. CDR3 length: 11 amino acids. From germline, CDR1 is SQVTM and CDR2 ANQGSEA. The CDR3 nucleotides are TGCAGCGTTAACAGAATTTCACCCCTCCACTTT. Its protein product is CSVNRISPLHF.

The genes are TRBV4-1 and TRBJ2-7, with unresolved D. The CDR3 loop spans 15 amino acids. Germline V gene sequence: CDR1 MGHRA, CDR2 YSYEKL. V lost 1 base and J 4 bases, leaving 14 bases between the germline ends. This CDR3 is CASSQVRSSEYEQYF. The DNA for the CDR3 is TGCGCCAGCAGCCAAGTGAGAAGTTCCGAGTACGAGCAGTACTTC.

The chain couples TRBV5-1 to TRBJ2-7; 7 nucleotides align to TRBD1. CDR1 and CDR2 from the germline V gene are SGHRS and YFSETQ. V gave up 5 bases and J gave up 5 bases; unmatched junction bases: 4. The CDR3 extends over 12 amino acids. The CDR3, as DNA: TGCGCCAGCAGTAATACAGGGGACGAGCAGTACTTC. Its translation is CASSNTGDEQYF.

The chain carries TRBV28 and TRBJ2-3; 7 nucleotides line up with TRBD2. Germline values: CDR1 MDHEN, CDR2 SYDVKM. This CDR3 is 15 amino acids long. The V and J ends lost 6 bases and 2 bases, in that order; junction bases with no gene match: 8. This CDR3 is CASSQSGDLTDTQYF. CDR3 DNA sequence: TGTGCCAGCAGCCAAAGCGGGGACCTCACAGATACGCAGTATTTT.

This chain links TRBV4-1 with TRBJ2-7, with 10 bases matching TRBD1. The V gene end was trimmed by 4 bases and the J gene end by 4 bases; junction bases not matched to a gene: 13. The CDR3 covers 17 residues. CDR1 is MGHRA and CDR2 is YSYEKL in the germline V gene. The CDR3 nucleotides read TGCGCCAGCAGCCCTAACTATAGGACAGGGGGTAGTTACGAGCAGTACTTC. It translates to CASSPNYRTGGSYEQYF.

The chain joins TRBV29-1 to TRBJ2-2; D perhaps matches TRBD2 (6 bases). The germline CDR1 and CDR2 sequences are SQVTM and ANQGSEA. V was shortened by 6 bases and J by 3 bases, with 8 bases between the two germline ends. The length of the CDR3 is 12 residues. The CDR3 DNA reads as TGCAGCGTGGGCGGGGACACCGGGGAGCTGTTTTTT. It codes for CSVGGDTGELFF.